This paragraph covers one T cell receptor beta chain sequence. Its antigen is undetermined. This entry is derived from a study of T cell responses to AZD1222 COVID-19 vaccine. Study-wide points: Most donors were white British, females outnumbered males, and clonal diversity was possibly underestimated. Reportedly, close to half of spike-specific TCRs are directed against unmutated variant regions.

V was pared by 7 bases and J by 11 bases, with 14 bases between. The CDR3 is made up of 11 amino acids. Generated by immunoSEQ multiplex PCR, the TCRdb table keeps only in-frame clones and is missing some. The sample shows about 150,000 clones, more than 90% of them seen only once. The rearrangement joins TRBV12-3 or TRBV12-4 to TRBJ1-1, with unresolved D. The origin of this receptor is an adult in good health. The sample was peripheral blood, taken on day 0 of AZD1222 vaccination. CDR3 in amino acids: CASKLGGSAFF. The CDR3 nucleotides are TGTGCCAGCAAACTGGGAGGGAGCGCTTTCTTT.